This section outlines one T cell receptor (beta chain) sequence together with its context. As yet, its antigen is unknown. These data come from a study of cytomegalovirus exposure and HLA in healthy donors. The PCR employed 60 Vbeta primers together with 13 Jbeta primers. This table comes from immunoSEQ multiplex PCR, and its TCRdb copy is limited to in-frame clones, with some not included. Of about 140,000 clones detected, 61% appear once; the ten largest clones hold approximately 1.7%. Overall study results and limits: Compared with the approximately 670-donor mean, an Asian-associated ancestry cluster reportedly had fewer N-insertions, according to a later analysis. Previous analysis showed most TCR beta V segments were productive about 90% or about 30% of the time. Accurate predictions that matched the HLA-A and HLA-B alleles of most subjects were reportedly made from TCR beta sequences.

Germline-derived CDR1 and CDR2 are DFQATT and SNEGSKA (reference sequence). Deletions cut 5 bases from V and 3 bases from J, with 5 bases between. The CDR3 totals 11 residues. The sequencing sample was made of PBMCs. The receptor's source is a male donor in good health and CMV-seronegative. This chain connects TRBV20-1 to TRBJ2-1; maybe TRBD1 (5 bases). The CDR3 is CSAQGYNEQFF. CDR3 bases: TGCAGTGCTCAGGGCTACAATGAGCAGTTCTTC.